This T cell receptor (beta chain) was captured by sequencing in a study of blood T cell repertoires in COVID-19 (dated by TCRdb to 2018 to 2021). Concerning the study at large: Samples from collaborators originated in the United States, Italy and Spain and spanned both the acute and convalescent phases of COVID-19. The material from the prospective study consisted of cDNA or gDNA derived from T cells, B-cell-depleted T cells, or PBMCs. Subjects who had been exposed to COVID-19, were actively infected with it, or had recovered from it provided the deeply sampled blood TCRbeta repertoires that made up the dataset. A freely available public database, intended as a resource for researchers studying the immune response to SARS-CoV-2, is where the repertoires were released. Samples came from the ongoing ImmuneRACE study (first 160 participants) plus 1,254 subjects from 6 global collaborators. Nearly every sample came with metadata listing a de-identified subject ID, COVID-19 status, age in years and sex. HLA class I and class II types, where available, came from metadata supplied by the sample provider rather than from assay-based typing. General findings and caveats noted by the study authors: Clinical and demographic metadata were provided uncurated, with the amount varying by source and participant.

In the case of this clone: This clone's antigen is unknown. No qualities accompany the bases; no much larger clone lies one base away.

TCRbeta CDR3 regions were amplified from genomic DNA using the immunoSEQ Assay, a bias-controlled multiplex PCR. In the paper's pipeline: Nucleated cell counts per sample were estimated from amplification of reference gene primers within the assay. To quantify the absolute abundance of each unique TCRbeta CDR3 rearrangement, sequence reads were collapsed and filtered. For each sample, productive Simpson clonality was calculated as the square root of Simpson's diversity index over productive rearrangements. Held by TCRdb, this immuneACCESS table contains in-frame sequences only and omits some clones. Under half of the omission traces to an unresolved V gene where checked; the cause of the rest is unknown. V, J and clone size derive from that table, while D and trimming were established from the DNA sequence. Counted in this sample were about 250,000 clones; over 70% of them appeared once. The ten largest clones represent 7.9% of the sample.

CDR3 length: 16 amino acids, cysteine to phenylalanine. CDR3 DNA only is kept here, 48 bases in frame from base 1. Looking up the germline V gene yields CDR1 MDHEN and CDR2 SYDVKM. V has 6 bases trimmed and J has 5 bases trimmed; junction bases matching no gene number 9. Each collaborating institution followed its own protocols to collect whole blood in K2EDTA tubes. Collaborator samples were shipped for TCRbeta analysis as frozen whole blood, isolated PBMCs, or DNA extracted from either sample type. This sequence was found in a woman of 80 years or more with acute or convalescent COVID-19. Sequencing was done on a sample of peripheral blood. The chain employs TRBV28 and TRBJ1-6, with 8 bases matching TRBD1. The CDR3 loop reads CASSLYGTGNNSPLHF. The DNA sequence follows: TGTGCCAGCAGCCTTTATGGGACAGGCAATAATTCACCCCTCCACTTT.